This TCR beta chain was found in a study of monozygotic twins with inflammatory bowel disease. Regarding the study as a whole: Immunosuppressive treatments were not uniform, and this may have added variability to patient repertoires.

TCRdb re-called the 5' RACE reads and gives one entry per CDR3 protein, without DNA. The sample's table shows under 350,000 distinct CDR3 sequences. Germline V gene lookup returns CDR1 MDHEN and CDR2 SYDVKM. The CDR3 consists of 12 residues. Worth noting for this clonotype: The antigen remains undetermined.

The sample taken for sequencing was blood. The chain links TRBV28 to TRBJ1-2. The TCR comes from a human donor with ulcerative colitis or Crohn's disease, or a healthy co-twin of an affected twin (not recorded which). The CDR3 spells CASSQIDYGYTF.